These 32 T cell receptor beta chains were all obtained from the same sample, sequenced in a study of T cell responses to AZD1222 COVID-19 vaccine listed by TCRdb under 2021. Per the publication, the time point label means: about 28 days (+/-7) after the second vaccine dose. Receptor amplification or capture employed the immunoSEQ multiplex PCR assay. Here the immuneACCESS table is served through TCRdb, limited to in-frame sequences with V and J called. Missing clones are a known gap in these copies; in checked studies unresolved V genes cover under half, and the rest lacks a known reason. In all, the sample holds 160,000 or so clones, and roughly 90% of those were seen once. Approximately 1.5% of the sample rests with the top ten. Here the sequenced sample was peripheral blood, taken 28 days after the second AZD1222 dose. All receptors derive from an adult who received the AZD1222 COVID-19 vaccine.

This sequence joins TRBV3-1 (or the pseudogene TRBV3-2) and TRBJ2-3, with a tentative D call TRBD1 (6 bases). The CDR3 has 15 residues. Germline CDR1 and CDR2: LGHDT and YNNKEL (reference sequence). V was clipped by 9 bases and J by 4 bases, with 20 bases between them. CDR3 DNA sequence: TGTGCCAGTGGGTTTCAGGGGACGGTGGCAGATACGCAGTATTTT. Its protein is CASGFQGTVADTQYF.

This clone was seen a few times. The chain combines TRBV4-1 with TRBJ1-1, with D tentatively TRBD1 (5 bases). Germline V gene lookup returns CDR1 MGHRA and CDR2 YSYEKL. This CDR3 has 14 residues. Trimming shortened V by 3 bases and J by 8 bases, and 16 bases separated the two germline ends. The CDR3 reads CASSHPLGVGEAFF. In DNA, the CDR3 is TGCGCCAGCAGCCACCCCTTGGGGGTAGGGGAAGCTTTCTTT.

The chain combines TRBV10-1 with TRBJ2-1; the D gene is possibly TRBD1 (6 bases). V was shortened by 3 bases and J by 6 bases, with 15 bases between the two germline ends. The CDR3 length is 15 residues. From germline, CDR1 is WNHNN and CDR2 SYGVQD (reference sequence). As DNA, the CDR3 is TGCGCCAGCAGTGATAAGACAGGTACAGGCAATGAGCAGTTCTTC. As protein: CASSDKTGTGNEQFF.

The V call is TRBV18, the J call TRBJ2-2; D not certain. This CDR3 is 12 amino acids long. Trimming stripped 6 bases from V and 7 bases from J, with 9 bases between. From germline, CDR1 is KGHSH and CDR2 LQKENI. The CDR3 spells CASSPGIGELFF. Here the CDR3 DNA reads TGTGCCAGCTCGCCTGGTATCGGGGAGCTGTTTTTT. The variable domain in full, with the rest retrieved from reference TRBV18 and TRBJ2-2, is NAGVMQNPRHLVRRRGQEARLRCSPMKGHSHVYWYRQLPEEGLKFMVYLQKENIIDESGMPKERFSAEFPKEGPSILRIQQVVRGDSAAYFCASSPGIGELFFGEGSRLTVL.

CDR3 residues: CATSARTSGTDTQYF. The CDR3 DNA reads TGTGCCACCAGCGCCAGGACTAGCGGAACAGATACGCAGTATTTT. V gene TRBV15 combines with J gene TRBJ2-3; TRBD2 matches at 10 bases. V gave up 5 bases and J gave up 3 bases; unmatched junction bases: 5. CDR1 LNHNV and CDR2 YYDKDF come from the germline V gene (reference sequence). The CDR3 spans 15 residues. Using reference TRBV15 and TRBJ2-3 for the parts outside the CDR3, the full variable domain is DAMVIQNPRYQVTQFGKPVTLSCSQTLNHNVMYWYQQKSSQAPKLLFHYYDKDFNNEADTPDNFQSRRPNTSFCFLDIRSPGLGDTAMYLCATSARTSGTDTQYFGPGTRLTVL.

V is TRBV7-8 and J is TRBJ1-5, with 7 bases fitting TRBD1. This CDR3 is 15 amino acids long. Losses at the gene ends were 1 base for V and 7 bases for J; bases not matched to a gene: 7. Per the germline V gene, CDR1 is SGHVS and CDR2 is FQNEAQ. The CDR3 sequence: CASSLGTGGGQPQHF. CDR3 in DNA: TGTGCCAGCAGCTTAGGGACAGGCGGGGGCCAGCCCCAGCATTTT.

The J gene is TRBJ1-2, the V gene TRBV29-1, with D hard to call. The V end lost 6 bases, the J end lost 8 bases, and 16 bases lay between the germline ends. The CDR3 runs 12 residues. In germline, CDR1 is SQVTM, CDR2 ANQGSEA. Here the CDR3 reads CSVRPPGEGYTF. DNA of the CDR3: TGCAGCGTCAGGCCCCCAGGCGAAGGCTACACCTTC.

The V and J genes are TRBV19 and TRBJ2-5; TRBD1 or TRBD2 may be the D gene (5 bases each). Germline V gives CDR1 LNHDA, CDR2 SQIVND (reference sequence). Deletions cut 7 bases from V and 1 base from J, with 19 bases between. The CDR3 loop spans 16 amino acids. This CDR3 reads CASKKQTAGTQETQYF. The CDR3 DNA follows: TGTGCCAGTAAAAAACAAACCGCCGGGACCCAAGAGACCCAGTACTTC.

The rearrangement uses TRBV7-6 and TRBJ2-7, with unresolved D. The CDR3 spans 16 residues. V shed 1 base and J shed 2 bases, with 15 bases lying between them. Germline CDR1 SGHVS, CDR2 FNYEAQ. The CDR3 nucleotides read TGTGCCAGCAGCTTAGAATTAAGGGTGGACCCCTACGAGCAGTACTTC. Residues: CASSLELRVDPYEQYF.

The CDR3 is CASRDGRKAFF. DNA for the CDR3: TGTGCCAGCAGGGATGGACGGAAAGCTTTCTTT. The chain uses TRBV6-5 and TRBJ1-1; D not resolved. The CDR3 has 11 amino acids. Germline V gene sequence: CDR1 MNHEY, CDR2 SVGAGI. Between the trimmed V and J ends, which lost 6 bases and 9 bases, there was a span of 11 bases.

The V call is TRBV7-2, the J call TRBJ2-1, with D hard to call. The germline gives CDR1 SGHTA, CDR2 FQGNSA. Trimming left V 4 bases short and J 9 bases short, with 10 bases between. CDR3 length: 12 amino acids. In DNA, the CDR3 is TGTGCCAGCAGCTCCCCGACGCCTGAGCAGTTCTTC. It is translated as CASSSPTPEQFF.

This clone was recorded once. This chain links TRBV11-2 with TRBJ2-2, with 7 bases identical to TRBD1. In germline, CDR1 is SGHAT, CDR2 FQNNGV. V was clipped by 3 bases and J by 2 bases; unmatched bases: 6. This CDR3 is built from 16 residues. CDR3 sequence (DNA): TGTGCCAGCAGCTTTTCCGGGACAGTAAACACCGGGGAGCTGTTTTTT. It translates to CASSFSGTVNTGELFF. Using reference TRBV11-2 and TRBJ2-2 for the parts outside the CDR3, the full variable domain is EAGVAQSPRYKIIEKRQSVAFWCNPISGHATLYWYQQILGQGPKLLIQFQNNGVVDDSQLPKDRFSAERLKGVDSTLKIQPAKLEDSAVYLCASSFSGTVNTGELFFGEGSRLTVL.

The chain is built from TRBV4-2 and TRBJ1-2, with 9 bases lining up with TRBD1. Germline V CDR1 and CDR2: LGHNA, YNFKEQ. V was clipped by 0 bases and J by 10 bases; unmatched bases: 12. This CDR3 comprises 16 residues. In DNA, the CDR3 is TGTGCCAGCAGCCAAGACAGCGCTAGGACAGGGGACATCTACACCTTC. Its protein product is CASSQDSARTGDIYTF.

The J gene is TRBJ1-1, the V gene TRBV7-9, with a tentative D call TRBD1 (6 bases). The CDR3 covers 14 residues. V shed 11 bases and J shed 5 bases, with 21 bases lying between them. The V gene's germline CDR1 is SEHNR and CDR2 FQNEAQ (reference sequence). CDR3 nucleotide sequence: TGTGCCTCAACGTCCGAGGGGGTAGGAACTGAAGCTTTCTTT. Residues: CASTSEGVGTEAFF.

The V and J genes are TRBV2 and TRBJ2-2; 9 bases align to TRBD1. The CDR3 sequence is 13 residues long. V lost 8 bases and J lost 6; bases outside the gene matches: 4. Looked up from germline, CDR1 is SNHLY and CDR2 is FYNNEI. Written as DNA, the CDR3 is TGTGCCAGCGATAGACAGGGGGCCGGGGAGCTGTTTTTT. Amino acids: CASDRQGAGELFF. Filled out from reference TRBV2 and TRBJ2-2, the complete variable domain reads EPEVTQTPSHQVTQMGQEVILRCVPISNHLYFYWYRQILGQKVEFLVSFYNNEISEKSEIFDDQFSVERPDGSNFTLKIRSTKLEDSAMYFCASDRQGAGELFFGEGSRLTVL.

The J gene is TRBJ1-2, the V gene TRBV19; TRBD1 is a possible D gene (5 bases). Trimming removed 6 bases from V and 0 bases from J, with 11 bases in between. The CDR3 extends over 14 amino acids. CDR1 is LNHDA, CDR2 SQIVND, per germline (reference sequence). CDR3 amino acids: CASRPGPSNYGYTF. CDR3 bases: TGTGCCAGTAGGCCGGGACCGTCTAACTATGGCTACACCTTC.

The chain recombines TRBV18 with TRBJ1-1; D ambiguous. Trimming cost V 1 base and J 11 bases, with 11 bases left between them. The germline V gene encodes CDR1 KGHSH and CDR2 LQKENI. The CDR3 extends over 12 amino acids. The CDR3 bases are TGTGCCAGCTCACCACTCTTGGTTGGGGCTTTCTTT. Protein: CASSPLLVGAFF.

This clone was detected only once. V and J are TRBV14 and TRBJ2-7; 7 nucleotides agree with TRBD2. Germline V lookup: CDR1 SGHDN, CDR2 FVKESK. The CDR3 runs 14 residues. Trimming removed 6 bases from V and 3 bases from J; junction bases left unmatched: 8. Here the CDR3 DNA reads TGTGCCAGCAGGCAAAGCGGGGATGGCTACGAGCAGTACTTC. Residues: CASRQSGDGYEQYF. Full variable domain (rest looked up from reference TRBV14 and TRBJ2-7): EAGVTQFPSHSVIEKGQTVTLRCDPISGHDNLYWYRRVMGKEIKFLLHFVKESKQDESGMPNNRFLAERTGGTYSTLKVQPAELEDSGVYFCASRQSGDGYEQYFGPGTRLTVT.

A note on this clone: An end of the junction does not agree with germline; a read error may underlie this. The V gene is TRBV2, the J gene TRBJ2-3; D gene unclear. CDR3 length equals 15 residues. Germline V gene sequence: CDR1 SNHLY, CDR2 FYNNEI. The CDR3 coding sequence is TGTGCCAGCAGTGATAACCAGGCTGGCACAGATGCGCAGTATTTT. This sequence encodes CASSDNQAGTDAQYF.

The chain has TRBV24-1 and TRBJ2-3, with 9 bases fitting TRBD2. Germline V lookup: CDR1 KGHDR, CDR2 SFDVKD. The V segment lost 4 bases and the J segment 0 bases; nucleotides outside the gene matches: 7. The CDR3 contains 17 residues. In DNA, the CDR3 is TGTGCCACCAGTGACCTTACTAGCGGGTCTAGCACAGATACGCAGTATTTT. Residues: CATSDLTSGSSTDTQYF.

V and J are TRBV20-1 and TRBJ2-3; 13 bases fit TRBD2. The CDR3 is 16 residues long. Looked up from germline, CDR1 is DFQATT and CDR2 is SNEGSKA (reference sequence). V shed 3 bases, J shed 8 bases, and the junction held 11 bases outside the gene matches. The CDR3 here is CSASVGLAGDLGTQYF. The CDR3 region has the DNA TGCAGTGCTAGTGTAGGACTAGCGGGGGATTTGGGTACGCAGTATTTT.

The V gene is TRBV4-2, the J gene TRBJ2-5; 7 bases fit TRBD2. The CDR3 contains 16 residues. With V trimmed by 4 bases and J by 0 bases, 8 bases remained unmatched. The germline V gene encodes CDR1 LGHNA and CDR2 YNFKEQ. The CDR3 DNA sequence: TGTGCCAGCAGCCCTGGGAGGGGAGGGTACCAAGAGACCCAGTACTTC. Translating it yields CASSPGRGGYQETQYF.

The chain is built from TRBV2 and TRBJ2-7; TRBD2 is a possible D gene (6 bases). V gave up 4 bases and J gave up 2 bases, with 15 bases separating them. From germline, CDR1 is SNHLY and CDR2 FYNNEI. This CDR3 is 15 amino acids long. This CDR3 is CASSALQEGTYEQYF. The CDR3 nucleotides are TGTGCCAGCAGTGCTTTACAGGAGGGGACCTACGAGCAGTACTTC. Combining the CDR3 with reference TRBV2 and TRBJ2-7 gives the whole variable domain EPEVTQTPSHQVTQMGQEVILRCVPISNHLYFYWYRQILGQKVEFLVSFYNNEISEKSEIFDDQFSVERPDGSNFTLKIRSTKLEDSAMYFCASSALQEGTYEQYFGPGTRLTVT.

V gene TRBV7-8 combines with J gene TRBJ2-1, with D perhaps TRBD2 (6 bases). Germline-derived CDR1 and CDR2 are SGHVS and FQNEAQ. The V end lost 8 bases, the J end lost 4 bases, and 15 bases lay between the germline ends. There are 14 residues in the CDR3. The CDR3 DNA is TGTGCCAGCGCTCCGAGCGGGTTTTACAATGAGCAGTTCTTC. Translation gives CASAPSGFYNEQFF.

The CDR3 loop reads CASSLFRATMNTEAFF. CDR3 DNA sequence: TGTGCCAGCAGCTTATTCAGGGCAACTATGAACACTGAAGCTTTCTTT. The rearrangement links TRBV7-9 to TRBJ1-1; tentatively, D is TRBD1 (5 bases). The CDR3 contains 16 residues. Per the germline V gene, CDR1 is SEHNR and CDR2 is FQNEAQ (reference sequence). Trimming cost V 2 bases and J 0 bases, with 13 bases left between them.

This chain connects TRBV6-4 to TRBJ2-3; TRBD1 agrees at 9 bases. Germline CDR1 and CDR2: MRHNA and SNTAGT. The CDR3 is 14 residues long. V shed 8 bases, J shed 2 bases, and the junction held 5 bases outside the gene matches. CDR3 sequence (DNA): TGTGCCAGCCCGGGACAGGGCCCCACAGATACGCAGTATTTT. This sequence encodes CASPGQGPTDTQYF.

V gene TRBV10-3 combines with J gene TRBJ1-1; no reliable D call. Germline V lookup: CDR1 ENHRY, CDR2 SYGVKD. CDR3 length equals 17 residues. Between the trimmed V and J ends, which lost 3 bases and 1 base, there was a span of 18 bases. CDR3 protein: CAISDFRTHSGNTEAFF. The CDR3 nucleotides read TGTGCCATCAGTGATTTCAGGACCCATTCCGGGAACACTGAAGCTTTCTTT.

This clone appeared once. The chain joins TRBV3-1 (or the pseudogene TRBV3-2) to TRBJ1-2; D is unresolved. CDR1 is LGHDT, CDR2 YNNKEL, per germline (reference sequence). Trimming removed 4 bases at V and 7 bases at J, with 22 bases between. The CDR3 runs to 16 residues. CDR3 sequence (DNA): TGTGCCAGCAGCCCTACGGCGTCCACTAAGGGCTCTGGCTACACCTTC. Protein sequence: CASSPTASTKGSGYTF.

The rearrangement links TRBV4-2 to TRBJ2-5; D ambiguous. The CDR3 runs 15 residues. Germline assignment: CDR1 LGHNA and CDR2 YNFKEQ. V gave up 0 bases and J gave up 1 base, with 9 bases separating them. The DNA for the CDR3 is TGTGCCAGCAGCCAAGATTTTGGCTTCCAAGAGACCCAGTACTTC. Its protein is CASSQDFGFQETQYF.

V gene TRBV18 combines with J gene TRBJ1-1, with TRBD1 identical over 7 bases. Germline V lookup: CDR1 KGHSH, CDR2 LQKENI. The CDR3 is made up of 12 amino acids. With V trimmed by 4 bases and J by 7 bases, 3 bases remained unmatched. The CDR3 is CASSLGTDEAFF. CDR3 nucleotides: TGTGCCAGCTCACTCGGGACAGATGAAGCTTTCTTT.

This clone appeared a few times. The chain carries TRBV2 and TRBJ1-1; maybe TRBD1 (5 bases). The CDR3 sequence is 11 residues long. From germline, CDR1 is SNHLY and CDR2 FYNNEI. Trimming shortened V by 4 bases and J by 5 bases, and 5 bases separated the two germline ends. The CDR3: CASSGQTEAFF. CDR3 in DNA: TGTGCCAGCAGTGGACAGACTGAAGCTTTCTTT. The variable domain in full, completed from reference TRBV2 and TRBJ1-1, reads EPEVTQTPSHQVTQMGQEVILRCVPISNHLYFYWYRQILGQKVEFLVSFYNNEISEKSEIFDDQFSVERPDGSNFTLKIRSTKLEDSAMYFCASSGQTEAFFGQGTRLTVV.

This chain connects TRBV19 to TRBJ1-6, with 7 positions matching TRBD1. V lost 9 bases, J lost 10 bases, and 6 bases stayed unmatched. Germline V gene data show CDR1 as LNHDA and CDR2 as SQIVND (reference sequence). This CDR3 spans 12 amino acids. The CDR3 coding sequence is TGTGCCAGCCATACAGGGGAATCACCCCTCCACTTT. This gives the protein CASHTGESPLHF.